This is a list of T cell receptor beta chains from one sample in a study of blood T cell repertoires in COVID-19. Using immunoSEQ multiplex PCR, the repertoire was profiled, and TCRdb retains in-frame clones only, with some absent. The data hold tens of thousands of clones, with just over 85% observed a single time. The sample consisted of peripheral blood. The receptors shown here come from a man between 70 and 80 years old with active or convalescent COVID-19. The CDR3 runs from the conserved cysteine through the conserved F or W. The D gene is left open where the match is weak. A clone size is listed for some rows: how often the clone was seen (once, few, many), or a class if it is expanded.

abundance	len	v_gene	d_gene	j_gene	CDR3aa	CDR3nt
.	14	TRBV6-5	.	TRBJ2-1	CASSLGLRDNEQFF	TGTGCCAGCAGCTTAGGACTAAGGGATAATGAGCAGTTCTTC
once	15	TRBV28	.	TRBJ2-7	CASSFGSEGAGEQYF	TGTGCCAGCAGTTTTGGGTCGGAGGGGGCAGGGGAGCAGTACTTC
.	15	TRBV5-5	TRBD2	TRBJ2-3	CASSLERESANTQYF	TGTGCCAGCAGCCTAGAGCGGGAGTCGGCGAATACGCAGTATTTT
.	15	TRBV6-6	.	TRBJ2-7	CASSYSPQGVHEQYF	TGTGCCAGCAGTTACTCCCCCCAAGGGGTCCACGAGCAGTACTTC
.	15	TRBV9	TRBD1	TRBJ1-2	CASSVAPGDSYGYTF	TGTGCCAGCAGCGTAGCGCCGGGGGACAGTTATGGCTACACCTTC
.	15	TRBV28	.	TRBJ1-4	CASSLGGLRHEKLFF	TGTGCCAGCAGTTTGGGCGGGCTAAGGCATGAAAAACTGTTTTTT
.	13	TRBV6-5	.	TRBJ2-7	CASRWAGGYEQYF	TGTGCCAGCCGATGGGCCGGTGGTTACGAGCAGTACTTC
.	12	TRBV24-1	.	TRBJ1-2	CATSDGLAGYTF	TGTGCCACCAGTGATGGCTTAGCCGGCTACACCTTC
.	15	TRBV7-9	TRBD1	TRBJ1-4	CASSQPTGSHEKLFF	TGTGCCAGCAGCCAACCGACAGGGTCTCATGAAAAACTGTTTTTT
.	15	TRBV6-5	.	TRBJ1-2	CASSYEQPVNYGYTF	TGTGCCAGCAGTTACGAACAGCCGGTTAACTATGGCTACACCTTC
.	14	TRBV5-1	TRBD1	TRBJ2-5	CASKKGTAEETQYF	TGCGCCAGCAAAAAGGGGACAGCCGAAGAGACCCAGTACTTC
.	14	TRBV10-3	TRBD2	TRBJ2-7	CATNPGLAGVVQYF	TGTGCCACAAACCCGGGACTAGCGGGAGTTGTGCAGTACTTC
.	15	TRBV11-3	TRBD2	TRBJ2-3	CASSSAGGGTDTQYF	TGTGCCAGCAGCTCAGCGGGAGGGGGCACAGATACGCAGTATTTT
.	16	TRBV11-2	.	TRBJ1-2	CASSLGSSQGGYGYTF	TGTGCCAGCAGCTTAGGGAGTTCGCAGGGAGGCTATGGCTACACCTTC
.	11	TRBV7-3	.	TRBJ2-7	CASSLSYEQYF	TGTGCCAGCAGCCTCTCCTACGAGCAGTACTTC
.	16	TRBV6-2/TRBV6-3	TRBD2	TRBJ2-5	CASSSGLAVGQETQYF	TGTGCCAGCAGTTCGGGACTAGCGGTGGGACAAGAGACCCAGTACTTC
.	15	TRBV7-3	TRBD2	TRBJ2-5	CASSPTSGSYETQYF	TGTGCCAGCAGCCCTACTAGCGGGAGTTATGAGACCCAGTACTTC
once	12	TRBV28	.	TRBJ2-4	CASSLGRERRYF	TGTGCCAGCAGTTTGGGTAGGGAGCGGCGGTACTTC
.	16	TRBV4-2	TRBD1	TRBJ2-7	CASSQAARDSSYEQYF	TGTGCCAGCAGCCAGGCGGCACGGGACAGTTCCTACGAGCAGTACTTC
.	13	TRBV19	.	TRBJ2-1	CATRRTANNEQFF	TGTGCCACCCGGAGGACTGCCAATAATGAGCAGTTCTTC
.	15	TRBV9	TRBD1	TRBJ1-2	CASSVVSGGDYGYTF	TGTGCCAGCAGCGTAGTGTCAGGGGGAGACTATGGCTACACCTTC
.	15	TRBV20-1	TRBD1	TRBJ1-2	CSASSGTGKINGYTF	TGCAGTGCCAGTTCCGGGACAGGGAAAATTAATGGCTACACCTTC
.	17	TRBV11-3	TRBD2	TRBJ2-3	CASSVGESSGMFDTQYF	TGTGCCAGCAGCGTAGGGGAGTCCAGCGGGATGTTTGATACGCAGTATTTT
.	13	TRBV27	.	TRBJ2-3	CASRRGSTDTQYF	TGTGCCAGCAGGCGGGGTAGCACAGATACGCAGTATTTT
.	15	TRBV2	TRBD2	TRBJ2-1	CASVIPASGTNEQFF	TGTGCCAGCGTGATTCCGGCTAGCGGGACGAATGAGCAGTTCTTC
.	18	TRBV30	TRBD1	TRBJ1-2	CAWRGGNLFGRGKDGYTF	TGTGCCTGGCGAGGGGGGAACCTATTCGGCAGGGGGAAAGATGGCTACACCTTC
.	15	TRBV28	.	TRBJ1-6	CASKKGLNYNSPLHF	TGTGCCAGCAAAAAGGGACTGAACTATAATTCACCCCTCCACTTT
.	13	TRBV27	.	TRBJ2-7	CASRDSLSYEQYF	TGTGCCAGCAGGGACAGTCTCTCCTACGAGCAGTACTTC
.	15	TRBV19	TRBD1	TRBJ2-7	CASSILGQPAYEQYF	TGTGCCAGTAGTATATTGGGACAGCCGGCCTACGAGCAGTACTTC
.	14	TRBV9	.	TRBJ2-3	CASSVGGVSDTQYF	TGTGCCAGCAGCGTCGGAGGAGTCTCAGATACGCAGTATTTT
.	12	TRBV2	TRBD1	TRBJ1-2	CASTSAGGGYTF	TGTGCCAGCACGTCGGCAGGGGGAGGCTACACCTTC
.	20	TRBV21-1	.	TRBJ1-5	CASSYKSGQGILYSNQPQHF	TGTGCCAGCAGTTATAAATCGGGACAGGGGATCCTATATAGCAATCAGCCCCAGCATTTT
.	14	TRBV19	.	TRBJ2-1	CASTSTTGMDEQFF	TGTGCCAGTACCTCGACTACAGGGATGGATGAGCAGTTCTTC
.	15	TRBV5-1	TRBD1	TRBJ1-2	CASRWPTGAMGGYTF	TGCGCCAGCAGATGGCCCACAGGGGCCATGGGTGGCTACACCTTC
once	15	TRBV2	TRBD1	TRBJ1-2	CASSTRDRNNYGYTF	TGTGCCAGCAGTACTAGGGACAGAAATAACTATGGCTACACCTTC
few	16	TRBV28	.	TRBJ1-5	CASSFGQGKGNQPQHF	TGTGCCAGCAGTTTCGGGCAGGGAAAAGGCAATCAGCCCCAGCATTTT
.	18	TRBV4-2	.	TRBJ1-4	CASSQDFKADYLNEKLFF	TGTGCCAGCAGCCAAGATTTTAAGGCGGACTATCTGAATGAAAAACTGTTTTTT
.	15	TRBV19	.	TRBJ2-3	CASSIETEGTDTQYF	TGTGCCAGTAGTATAGAGACAGAGGGCACAGATACGCAGTATTTT
.	14	TRBV19	TRBD1	TRBJ2-7	CASSGTGNSYEQYF	TGTGCCAGCTCCGGGACAGGAAATTCCTACGAGCAGTACTTC
.	13	TRBV5-6	.	TRBJ2-1	CASSLVRNNEQFF	TGTGCCAGCAGCTTGGTTAGAAACAATGAGCAGTTCTTC
few	18	TRBV4-1	TRBD1	TRBJ1-4	CASSRGTGGGATNEKLFF	TGCGCCAGCAGCCGAGGAACAGGGGGGGGTGCAACTAATGAAAAACTGTTTTTT
few	13	TRBV5-1	TRBD1	TRBJ2-1	CASSPQGDNEQFF	TGCGCCAGCAGCCCCCAGGGGGACAATGAGCAGTTCTTC